This T cell receptor (beta chain) was recorded in a study of T cells in tumors after PD-1 blockade. Assay used: immunoSEQ multiplex PCR; TCRdb lists only in-frame clones, some missing. The sample includes some 43,000 clones, over 70% seen only once; the top ten take roughly 4.1%. The V and J ends lost 1 base and 0 bases respectively, with 9 bases between them. The CDR3 consists of 15 residues. CDR1 SGHRS and CDR2 YFSETQ come from the germline V gene. This sequence originates from a human donor with basal cell carcinoma. The chain couples TRBV5-1 to TRBJ2-3; D gene uncertain. The sample here was PBMCs, taken before anti-PD-1 treatment. The CDR3 DNA reads TGCGCCAGCAGCTTGTTAAGCGTTAGCACAGATACGCAGTATTTT. It yields the protein CASSLLSVSTDTQYF. Looking up the rest from reference TRBV5-1 and TRBJ2-3 gives the full variable domain: KAGVTQTPRYLIKTRGQQVTLSCSPISGHRSVSWYQQTPGQGLQFLFEYFSETQRNKGNFPGRFSGRQFSNSRSEMNVSTLELGDSALYLCASSLLSVSTDTQYFGPGTRLTVL.